This T cell receptor (beta chain) was sequenced for a study of blood T cell repertoires in COVID-19. Study in general: Material from acute and convalescent COVID-19 was sourced from the United States, Italy and Spain. PBMCs, B-cell-depleted T cells, or T cells provided the cDNA or gDNA that made up the material.

Per the original methods: Estimation of nucleated cell counts was performed using reference gene primer amplification. Sequencing was performed with immunoSEQ multiplex PCR; in TCRdb, only in-frame clones are kept and a portion is missing. V, J and clone size reflect that table, while D and trimming were determined from the DNA. The top ten clones hold approximately 2.2% of a sample with around 300,000 clones, roughly 87% of them seen once. Sequencing was done on a sample of peripheral blood. This receptor was obtained from a man between 18 and 29 years old with active or convalescent COVID-19.

The CDR3 nucleotides read TGTGCCAGCAGTTTAAACAGGGGGGGAACACCCCTCCACTTT. Amino acids: CASSLNRGGTPLHF. This rearrangement joins TRBV27 to TRBJ1-6, with TRBD1 matching over 8 bases. CDR1 is MNHEY and CDR2 is SMNVEV in the germline V gene (reference sequence). This CDR3 is 14 amino acids long. V shed 2 bases, J shed 11 bases, and the junction held 5 bases outside the gene matches.